The rows below give T cell receptor beta chains drawn from one sample of a study of T cell repertoires in cytomegalovirus infection. TCRdb independently ran MiXCR on the reads; one entry per CDR3 protein. This table holds 100,000 to 150,000 distinct CDR3 sequences, approximately 30% found once. The antigens these receptors bind are not known. The specimen comprised CD8+ T cells from cultured PBMCs, sampled from culture after CMV antigen stimulation. The receptors here all came from a human donor in good health (CMV status not recorded). Some clones in this sample may be carry-over from other donors' samples. The CDR3 runs from the conserved cysteine through the conserved F or W. D genes are given only for firm matches. Part of the rows lack a size; the others show once, few, many or a class for expanded clones.

v_call	d_call	clone_size	j_call	cdr3_nt	cdr3_aa
TRBV7-8	TRBD1	once	TRBJ2-2	TGTGCCAGCAGCTTACATCGGACAGGGGCTGAATCGAACACCGGGGAGCTGTTTTTT	CASSLHRTGAESNTGELFF
TRBV2	TRBD2	NA	TRBJ2-3	TGTGCCAGCAGTGAGCTAGCGGAGAGCACAGATACGCAGTATTTT	CASSELAESTDTQYF
TRBV7-2	NA	many	TRBJ2-3	TGTGCCAGCAGCTTACTCCGGCCAGCCTCAGATACGCAGTATTTT	CASSLLRPASDTQYF
TRBV6-5	TRBD2	few	TRBJ2-1	TGTGCCAGCAGTTACTCGAGCGGGGCCGCGTACAATGAGCAGTTCTTC	CASSYSSGAAYNEQFF
TRBV12-3/TRBV12-4	NA	many	TRBJ2-2	TGTGCCAGCAGTTTTGGCGGGGAGCTGTTTTTT	CASSFGGELFF
TRBV5-1	TRBD1	NA	TRBJ1-2	TGCGCCAGCAGCTTGGGGACAGGCCAGGGCTACACCTTC	CASSLGTGQGYTF
TRBV5-1	NA	NA	TRBJ1-4	TGCGCCAGCAGCCCTTTACCTAATGAAAAACTGTTTTTT	CASSPLPNEKLFF
TRBV12-3/TRBV12-4	TRBD2	NA	TRBJ2-3	TGTGCCAGCAGTTCTCGCGGGGGACTCAGAGATACGCAGTATTTT	CASSSRGGLRDTQYF
TRBV15	NA	NA	TRBJ2-7	TGTGCCACCAGCAGAGAAACACACTACGAGCAGTACTTC	CATSRETHYEQYF
TRBV7-9	NA	few	TRBJ2-3	TGTGCCAGCAGCCCCGAGGCAGATACGCAGTATTTT	CASSPEADTQYF
TRBV7-9	NA	many	TRBJ2-2	TGTGCCAGCAGCTTAGGGGAGCTGTTTTTT	CASSLGELFF
TRBV7-9	TRBD1	few	TRBJ2-2	TGTGCCAGCAGCTTGAACGGACAGGGGGCGAACACCGGGGAGCTGTTTTTT	CASSLNGQGANTGELFF
TRBV4-1	NA	NA	TRBJ2-7	TGCGCCAGCAGCCCCTGGGACCTCTCCTTCTACGAGCAGTACTTC	CASSPWDLSFYEQYF
TRBV7-6	TRBD2	NA	TRBJ2-2	TGTGCCAGCAGCGACTATACTAGCGGGGACCCCGGGGAGCTGTTTTTT	CASSDYTSGDPGELFF
TRBV6-2/TRBV6-3	TRBD1	few	TRBJ2-7	TGTGCCAGCAGTTACCCAGGGGGCGGCGAGCAGTACTTC	CASSYPGGGEQYF
TRBV19	NA	NA	TRBJ1-3	TGTGCCAGTAGTACCCGGACAGAGGGAAACACCATATATTTT	CASSTRTEGNTIYF
TRBV7-2	NA	NA	TRBJ2-5	TGTGCCAGCAGCTTAGCGTTTGGCAGATCCCTAGAGACCCAGTACTTC	CASSLAFGRSLETQYF
TRBV12-5	TRBD2	NA	TRBJ2-5	TGTGCTAGTGGTTTTTGGACGACCCGGGGAGGGGTCCAAGAGACCCAGTACTTC	CASGFWTTRGGVQETQYF
TRBV4-3	NA	few	TRBJ2-1	TGCGCCAGCAGCCAAGATACCGTCCCAGTAAGCTCCTACAATGAGCAGTTCTTC	CASSQDTVPVSSYNEQFF
TRBV7-4	NA	NA	TRBJ2-5	TGTGCCAGCACAGGTTTGTGGACAGTCCGCCCTGAGACCCAGTACTTC	CASTGLWTVRPETQYF
TRBV7-2	NA	NA	TRBJ2-1	TGTGCCAGCAGCTTAGCGCAAGGGGTGATGTACAATGAGCAGTTCTTC	CASSLAQGVMYNEQFF
TRBV27	NA	NA	TRBJ2-3	TGTGCCAGCAGTTCCACAATTAGCACAGATACGCAGTATTTT	CASSSTISTDTQYF
TRBV12-3/TRBV12-4	NA	NA	TRBJ1-5	TGTGCCAGCACCCCTGGGATAGGCAATCAGCCCCAGCATTTT	CASTPGIGNQPQHF
TRBV4-3	NA	few	TRBJ1-1	TGCGCCAGCCCCCACAGGAACACTGAAGCTTTCTTT	CASPHRNTEAFF
TRBV7-2	TRBD2	many	TRBJ2-1	TGTGCCAGCAGCTCCCTAGCGGTTAAAGTGAACGATGAGCAGTTCTTC	CASSSLAVKVNDEQFF
TRBV12-5	NA	few	TRBJ2-3	TGTGCTAGTGGTTTGGTACAGGGCAGGGCTTCCTCGAGCACAGATACGCAGTATTTT	CASGLVQGRASSSTDTQYF
TRBV12-3/TRBV12-4	NA	NA	TRBJ2-7	TGTGCCAGCAGTTTAGGGGGGGGACAGCAAAGCTACGAGCAGTACTTC	CASSLGGGQQSYEQYF
TRBV6-5	TRBD1	NA	TRBJ1-6	TGTGCCAGCAGTTACGGAGTAACAGGGGAGGAGAATTCACCCCTCCACTTT	CASSYGVTGEENSPLHF
TRBV13	NA	NA	TRBJ1-1	TGTGCCAGCAGCTCTGCCCGCAGGGAGCCAGACACTGAAGCTTTCTTT	CASSSARREPDTEAFF
TRBV23-1	NA	NA	TRBJ2-2	TGCGCCAGCAGTCCTTCGATGGACACCGGGGAGCTGTTTTTT	CASSPSMDTGELFF
TRBV6-5	NA	NA	TRBJ1-2	TGTGCCAGCAGTTACTTTGGGGGATTAGACTATGGCTACACCTTC	CASSYFGGLDYGYTF